A selection of T cell receptor beta chains follows, all from one sample in a study of vaccination and CD4 T cells after COVID-19. From the PCR reads, TCRdb called clonotypes with MiXCR, one entry per CDR3 protein. The sample yields 3,400 or so distinct CDR3 sequences, about 80% seen once. The antigens for these receptors are not known. Sequencing was carried out using CD4+ T cells from blood, cultured in vitro. The receptors were gathered from a human donor who had recovered from COVID-19. CDR3s leave out the opening cysteine and the closing phenylalanine or tryptophan.

V	J	CDR3
TRBV5-1	TRBJ2-6	ASSGGAPGANVLT
TRBV6-2/TRBV6-3	TRBJ1-4	ASIKGRGREDEKLF
TRBV6-2/TRBV6-3	TRBJ1-1	ASRVQGNTEAF
TRBV2	TRBJ1-2	ATSLLDRGGGYT
TRBV18	TRBJ1-4	ASSPAAGANEKLF
TRBV7-9	TRBJ2-2	ASSLARTGNTGELF
TRBV6-5	TRBJ1-5	ASSYAGGAGQPQH
TRBV15	TRBJ1-2	ATSRSGQGYGYT
TRBV20-1	TRBJ1-3	SARDPSRPLSGNTIY
TRBV12-3/TRBV12-4	TRBJ1-2	ASSFQALVRGYT
TRBV10-3	TRBJ2-7	VTGKATGGYEQY
TRBV20-1	TRBJ2-3	SASPGTDTQY
TRBV25-1	TRBJ1-2	ASSRAGSYGYT
TRBV24-1	TRBJ2-5	ATSEHDRVETQY
TRBV15	TRBJ2-5	ATSRATLAGVSETQY
TRBV6-5	TRBJ1-2	ASSSGVGYGYT
TRBV6-1	TRBJ2-7	ASRRGTYEQY
TRBV6-1	TRBJ1-2	ASTGRTGDLNGYT
TRBV6-1	TRBJ1-2	ASGPRDSGLDGYT
TRBV2	TRBJ1-5	ASSEQSQPYLH
TRBV7-2	TRBJ1-5	ASSYNNQPQH
TRBV12-3/TRBV12-4	TRBJ1-2	ASSYQENYGYT
TRBV20-1	TRBJ1-2	SASWGGGYT
TRBV6-2/TRBV6-3	TRBJ2-7	ASSPQGYEQY
TRBV18	TRBJ1-2	ASSPGRSGYT
TRBV20-1	TRBJ1-2	SASAGGSYGYT
TRBV6-1	TRBJ1-1	ASANYLGATTKEAF
TRBV7-9	TRBJ1-1	ASSPGYWDSKNTEAF
TRBV30	TRBJ2-2	AWSVGLQGLAGELF
TRBV5-1	TRBJ2-3	ASSLRTSGADTQY
TRBV6-5	TRBJ1-3	ASSYTSRGSSGNTIY
TRBV19	TRBJ1-1	ASSMRTGDIRSDTEAF
TRBV29-1	TRBJ2-1	SVEGQASYNEQF
TRBV19	TRBJ2-1	ASSTLGTGSYNEQF
TRBV10-3	TRBJ1-6	AIRGTDNSPLH
TRBV7-9	TRBJ1-1	ASSVLLMNTEAF
TRBV27	TRBJ2-3	ASRTGLYRGVLGARDTDTQY
TRBV20-1	TRBJ2-7	SAERSGARSSYEQY
TRBV3-1	TRBJ2-2	ASSQYRANTGELF
TRBV20-1	TRBJ1-1	SARAQMNTEAF
TRBV20-1	TRBJ1-6	SARTRGRNSSSYNSPLH
TRBV6-2/TRBV6-3	TRBJ1-2	ASTMGGGTGLYYGYT
TRBV2	TRBJ1-2	ASRTLLRYGYT
TRBV2	TRBJ1-2	ASGMGEYGYT
TRBV29-1	TRBJ1-2	SGVRAYGYT
TRBV12-3/TRBV12-4	TRBJ1-5	ASSLRGAGQPQH
TRBV10-3	TRBJ1-2	AISETDRGHGYT
TRBV21-1	TRBJ1-1	ASSKDDRARNTEAF
TRBV5-1	TRBJ2-3	ASMGTGDSTDTQY
TRBV20-1	TRBJ1-5	SARDPPGQGGGNQPQH
TRBV6-4	TRBJ1-5	ASSERAGLPQH
TRBV5-1	TRBJ2-1	ASSLGGSYNEQF
TRBV30	TRBJ2-3	AWSRTDTQY
TRBV20-1	TRBJ2-2	SARGRGRSGTGELF